This paragraph covers one T cell receptor (beta chain) sequence. Profiled with immunoSEQ multiplex PCR; TCRdb holds only in-frame clones, not every one. This table has some 80,000 clones, roughly four fifths appearing once. This specimen belongs to a study of technical replicates of blood from several donors. The CDR3 has 16 residues. Trimming cost V 0 bases and J 0 bases, with 12 bases left between them. Germline CDR1 reads SGHRS; CDR2 reads YFSETQ. The rearrangement uses TRBV5-1 and TRBJ1-1; D is unresolved. Input material: PBMCs. This receptor was obtained from a human donor in good health. Some clones in this sample may be carry-over from other donors' samples. The CDR3 loop reads CASSLVSWRMNTEAFF. Written as DNA, the CDR3 is TGCGCCAGCAGCTTGGTAAGTTGGAGGATGAACACTGAAGCTTTCTTT.